These 19 T cell receptor beta chains share one sample of origin, sequenced in a study of kidney transplant recipient with SARS-CoV-2 infection. A single record per CDR3 protein comes from TCRdb applying MiXCR to the reads. The data contain approximately 250,000 distinct CDR3 sequences, 29% of them seen just once; the ten biggest clones take up about 7%. The source material was a blood sample, sampled at baseline and between days 110 and 120 from a kidney transplant recipient. The receptors stem from a male patient in his thirties who had COVID-19 and was a kidney transplant recipient. Some T cells may trace back to the graft donor.

This clonotype came up many times. The junction and the germline gene differ at one end; a read error may be behind it. CDR3 DNA: TGTAAATTTTTGGGGGGAGGGGGCTATGGCTACACCTTC. Protein product: CKFLGGGGYGYTF. The chain has TRBV20-1 and TRBJ1-2; maybe TRBD1 (6 bases). The CDR3 covers 13 residues. CDR1 is DFQATT and CDR2 is SNEGSKA in the germline V gene (reference sequence).

This clonotype has at least ten counts. The chain is built from TRBV12-3 or TRBV12-4 and TRBJ1-3, with D possibly TRBD1 on 5 matching bases. Trimming pared 9 bases from V and 9 bases from J, leaving 18 bases between. This CDR3 is 13 amino acids long. The CDR3 DNA reads TGTGCCAGTATACGGGACCGCCTGGGCACCATATATTTT. Protein product: CASIRDRLGTIYF.

The sample holds many counts of this clonotype. The chain joins TRBV28 to TRBJ1-2, with 7 nucleotides matching TRBD1. The germline CDR1 and CDR2 sequences are MDHEN and SYDVKM. Germline trimming cut 5 bases from V and 5 bases from J; bases unmatched to any gene: 11. The CDR3 has 15 residues. DNA for the CDR3: TGTGCCAGCAGTCCGTGGACAGGTTCGGGATATGGCTACACCTTC. Its protein is CASSPWTGSGYGYTF.

The chain has TRBV10-1 and TRBJ1-2, with unresolved D. Germline V gene lookup returns CDR1 WNHNN and CDR2 SYGVQD (reference sequence). Trimming shortened V by 4 bases and J by 4 bases, and 22 bases separated the two germline ends. The length of the CDR3 is 17 residues. The chain's CDR3 is CASSVARRSRKTYGYTF. As DNA, the CDR3 is TGCGCCAGCAGTGTAGCAAGAAGATCGCGAAAGACCTATGGCTACACCTTC.

The sample holds many counts of this clonotype. J is TRBJ1-2 and V is TRBV5-8; no firm D call. The CDR3 spans 16 residues. From germline, CDR1 is SGHTS and CDR2 YDEGEE. Trimming cost V 7 bases and J 4 bases, with 23 bases left between them. The CDR3 spells CASSVSHPRKTYGYTF. As DNA, the CDR3 is TGTGCCAGCTCCGTAAGTCATCCACGAAAGACCTATGGCTACACCTTC.

This clonotype was recorded many times. V usage is TRBV3-2 and J usage is TRBJ2-3. TRBV3-2 is a pseudogene segment. The CDR3 runs to 13 residues. The CDR3 loop reads CASSQASTDTQYF. The CDR3 DNA is TGTGCCAGCAGCCAAGCAAGCACAGATACGCAGTATTTT.

Turning to this clonotype: A read error may be the cause here, since a much bigger clone is one base away. The chain carries TRBV6-5 and TRBJ1-2; D remains unclear. There are 17 residues in the CDR3. With 5 bases removed from V and 4 bases from J, the gap between germline ends came to 23 bases. The germline V gene encodes CDR1 MNHEY and CDR2 SVGAGI. The CDR3 region is CASSLSISMRKSYGYTF. The CDR3 DNA follows: TGTGCCAGCAGTCTATCTATCTCTATGCGAAAGTCCTATGGCTACACCTTC.

V usage is TRBV18 and J usage is TRBJ2-3, with 8 bases lining up with TRBD2. The CDR3 runs 18 residues. Germline loops: CDR1 KGHSH, CDR2 LQKENI. V trimming: 4 bases; J trimming: 4 bases; junction bases outside the gene matches: 16. In DNA, the CDR3 is TGTGCCAGCTCACGACCCCCCCCCCAGCGGGAGATTTCAGATACGCAGTATTTT. It codes for CASSRPPPQREISDTQYF.

This clonotype has at least ten counts. J is TRBJ1-5 and V is TRBV7-9, with D uncertain. This CDR3 is built from 12 residues. Germline CDR1 is SEHNR and CDR2 is FQNEAQ (reference sequence). V was trimmed by 3 bases and J by 5 bases, leaving 5 bases between them. CDR3 amino acids: CASSLGYQPQHF. The DNA for the CDR3 is TGTGCCAGCAGCTTGGGATATCAGCCCCAGCATTTT. Variable domain in full (rest from reference TRBV7-9 and TRBJ1-5): DTGVSQNPRHKITKRGQNVTFRCDPISEHNRLYWYRQTLGQGPEFLTYFQNEAQLEKSRLLSDRFSAERPKGSFSTLEIQRTEQGDSAMYLCASSLGYQPQHFGDGTRLSIL.

This clonotype was seen once. A much larger clonotype is one base distant, so this may be a read error. The chain has TRBV1 and TRBJ2-5; the table gives TRBD2 as D, unverified against the DNA. TRBV1 is deemed a pseudogene. CDR3 length: 21 amino acids. The CDR3 spells CTSSQDTPLRRLAGFRKTQYF. CDR3 DNA: TGCACCAGCAGCCAAGATACCCCACTGAGACGACTAGCGGGATTCCGGAAGACCCAGTACTTC.

The CDR3 sequence: CASSSVGGSYEQYF. The CDR3 coding sequence is TGTGCCAGCAGCTCAGTGGGCGGGAGTTACGAGCAGTACTTC. The genes are TRBV7-8 and TRBJ2-7; 7 positions match TRBD2. Losses at the gene ends were 4 bases for V and 4 bases for J; bases not matched to a gene: 7. Germline V gene sequence: CDR1 SGHVS, CDR2 FQNEAQ. The CDR3 is 14 residues long.

This clonotype was observed a single time. Possible read error: a much larger clone is one base away. V usage is TRBV7-8 and J usage is TRBJ1-2, with D unresolved. Germline CDR1 is SGHVS and CDR2 is FQNEAQ. CDR3 length equals 17 residues. CDR3 in amino acids: CASSSGLFTRKTYGHTF. The CDR3 coding sequence is TGTGCCAGCAGCAGCGGCCTGTTTACCCGAAAGACCTATGGCCACACCTTC. The variable domain in full, with the rest retrieved from reference TRBV7-8 and TRBJ1-2, is GAGVSQSPRYKVAKRGQDVALRCDPISGHVSLFWYQQALGQGPEFLTYFQNEAQLDKSGLPSDRFFAERPEGSVSTLKIQRTQQEDSAVYLCASSSGLFTRKTYGHTFGSGTRLTVV.

This clonotype showed up many times. The CDR3 protein is CASSDVAELGKTYGYTF. The CDR3 DNA sequence: TGTGCCAGCAGTGATGTTGCAGAACTGGGAAAGACCTATGGCTACACCTTC. The chain joins TRBV25-1 to TRBJ1-2, with D unclear. Germline-derived CDR1 and CDR2 are MGHDK and SYGVNS. V was clipped by 3 bases and J by 4 bases, with 21 bases between them. This CDR3 is 17 amino acids long.

This clonotype was seen many times. This chain links TRBV12-3 or TRBV12-4 with TRBJ1-5, with D possibly matching TRBD1 (6 bases). V shed 7 bases and J shed 7 bases, with 17 bases lying between them. The CDR3 covers 14 residues. This CDR3 reads CASTFGQSKQPQHF. DNA for the CDR3: TGTGCCAGCACCTTCGGACAGTCTAAGCAGCCCCAGCATTTT.

A word on this clonotype: It may be a read error: a sequence one base away is much more abundant. The chain joins TRBV7-9 to TRBJ1-1, with D possibly being TRBD1 (5 bases). The CDR3 contains 15 residues. The germline CDR1 and CDR2 sequences are SEHNR and FQNEAQ (reference sequence). The CDR3 reads CASTLGSGMNSEAFF. The CDR3 nucleotides are TGTGCCAGCACCCTTGGGTCAGGGATGAACTCTGAAGCTTTCTTT.

This clonotype came up a few times. V usage is TRBV10-1 and J usage is TRBJ1-2; D gene ambiguous. The V end lost 5 bases, the J end lost 4 bases, and 23 bases lay between the germline ends. Germline loops: CDR1 WNHNN, CDR2 SYGVQD (reference sequence). This CDR3 comprises 17 residues. This chain's CDR3 is CASSNKERSRKTYGYTF. CDR3 coding DNA: TGCGCCAGCAGTAACAAAGAAAGATCGCGAAAGACCTATGGCTACACCTTC.

CDR3 residues: CSAHLFDETQYF. CDR3 DNA: TGCAGTGCCCACCTCTTTGATGAGACCCAGTACTTC. The chain combines TRBV20-1 with TRBJ2-5; D remains unclear. The ends were cut back, 6 bases at V and 5 bases at J, with 13 bases in the middle. CDR1 and CDR2 from the germline V gene are DFQATT and SNEGSKA (reference sequence). There are 12 residues in the CDR3.

This clonotype was detected many times. The chain links TRBV7-7 to TRBJ1-2; D is unclear. CDR3 length equals 17 residues. V dropped 5 bases and J dropped 4 bases, with 23 bases sitting between them. CDR1 is SSHAT, CDR2 FNYEAQ, per germline (reference sequence). The CDR3 DNA reads TGTGCCAGCAGCCGCACGCATAAGTGCCGAAAGACCTATGGCTACACCTTC. It specifies CASSRTHKCRKTYGYTF.

Comment on this clonotype: A much larger clone differs by one base, so this may be a read error. The chain combines TRBV3-2 with TRBJ1-2; TRBD1, the D gene given by the table, was not confirmed from the DNA. TRBV3-2 is recorded as a pseudogene. The CDR3 runs to 13 residues. This CDR3 reads CASSPRQGGGCTF. The CDR3 DNA sequence: TGTGCCAGCAGCCCCCGACAGGGCGGTGGCTGCACCTTC.